This is a list of T cell receptor beta chains from one sample in a study of OX40 agonist ivuxolimab in advanced cancers. The repertoire was sequenced with immunoSEQ multiplex PCR; TCRdb's copy has only in-frame clones and lacks some. The sample has around 71,000 clones; roughly 78% are singletons. The sequenced sample was CD4+ or CD8+ T cells sorted from blood, obtained in a trial of the OX40 agonist ivuxolimab. The receptors were sampled from an adult with an advanced solid tumor such as melanoma, head and neck, liver or kidney cancer. Both conserved end residues are part of each CDR3. The D gene is left open where the match is weak. The size entry is marked missing in some rows and otherwise reads once, few, many or a size class.

J gene,V gene,D gene,clone size,CDR3 DNA,CDR3 protein
TRBJ1-2,TRBV15,NA,NA,TGTGCCACCAGCGGAAGCAACAGGAACTATGGCTACACCTTC,CATSGSNRNYGYTF
TRBJ2-2,TRBV19,NA,NA,TGTGCCAGTAGTACGGGACCCGGAACAAGCGGGGAGCTGTTTTTT,CASSTGPGTSGELFF
TRBJ2-2,TRBV11-2,NA,NA,TGTGCCAGCAGCTTAGGAGCCCCGGCTTCCCTCACCGGGGAGCTGTTTTTT,CASSLGAPASLTGELFF
TRBJ2-7,TRBV28,TRBD1,NA,TGTGCCAGCAGCAAAGCCGGGACAGGGAGCTACGAGCAGTACTTC,CASSKAGTGSYEQYF
TRBJ2-3,TRBV21-1,NA,many,TGTGCCAGCAGCAAACGAAGCGGGAGTAGGAAAAGGAGTGGGGCTGGGGATACGCAGTATTTT,CASSKRSGSRKRSGAGDTQYF
TRBJ2-7,TRBV15,NA,NA,TGTGCCACCAGCAGAGACCAGTTCTACGAGCAGTACTTC,CATSRDQFYEQYF
TRBJ2-7,TRBV18,NA,once,TGTGCCAGCTCATCAATACAGGGCTCCTACGAGCAGTACTTC,CASSSIQGSYEQYF
TRBJ2-1,TRBV5-4,TRBD2,NA,TGTGCCAGCAGCCCTCGGGGAGGGCTCGCGGGCGATGAGCAGTTCTTC,CASSPRGGLAGDEQFF
TRBJ1-2,TRBV4-1,NA,NA,TGCGCCAGCAGCCAAGAACGAGGGGGCTATGGCTACACCTTC,CASSQERGGYGYTF
TRBJ2-7,TRBV6-6,NA,NA,TGTGCCAGCAGCTTGGACAGCTTCTACGAGCAGTACTTC,CASSLDSFYEQYF
TRBJ1-2,TRBV5-4,TRBD1,NA,TGTGCCAGCAGCTTCCCAGGGACAGGGTATGGCTACACCTTC,CASSFPGTGYGYTF
TRBJ1-6,TRBV15,NA,NA,TGTGCCACCAGCCCGACCGGGGGTAATAATTCACCCCTCCACTTT,CATSPTGGNNSPLHF
TRBJ2-7,TRBV6-1,TRBD1,NA,TGTGCCAGCAGTGCACAGGGGGCAGGGTACGAGCAGTACTTC,CASSAQGAGYEQYF
TRBJ2-1,TRBV5-1,NA,NA,TGCGCCAGCAGCTTGGCCAAGGCAGGCATACCCAACCGCAATGAGCAGTTCTTC,CASSLAKAGIPNRNEQFF
TRBJ2-3,TRBV18,NA,NA,TGTGCCAGCTCACCACTATTAAGGGTCGCGGGAACAGATACGCAGTATTTT,CASSPLLRVAGTDTQYF
TRBJ1-2,TRBV5-1,NA,NA,TGCGCCAGCAGCTTGTTGCCAGCCTATGGCTACACCTTC,CASSLLPAYGYTF
TRBJ1-4,TRBV14,NA,many,TGTGCCAGCAGCCAGGGCATACAGGAAAAACTGTTTTTT,CASSQGIQEKLFF
TRBJ1-2,TRBV10-3,TRBD1,NA,TGTGCCATCAGTGAGTCCGGGACAGGGGCTAACTATGGCTACACCTTC,CAISESGTGANYGYTF
TRBJ1-6,TRBV7-9,NA,NA,TGTGCCAGCAGCTTAGAAGGGACGGGACCCACCCTCCACTTT,CASSLEGTGPTLHF
TRBJ1-1,TRBV10-2,NA,NA,TGCGCCAGCAAAGGAGACTTGAACACTGAAGCTTTCTTT,CASKGDLNTEAFF
TRBJ1-1,TRBV7-2,NA,NA,TGTGCCAGCAGCTTATGGGGGGCTTGGACTGAAGCTTTCTTT,CASSLWGAWTEAFF
TRBJ2-1,TRBV19,NA,NA,TGTGCCAGTAGTATAGACGGGAGTATCTACAATGAGCAGTTCTTC,CASSIDGSIYNEQFF
TRBJ2-1,TRBV2,NA,NA,TGTGCCAGCAGTGACAGGGGCGAACCTTCCTACAATGAGCAGTTCTTC,CASSDRGEPSYNEQFF
TRBJ1-2,TRBV7-9,NA,NA,TGTGCCAGCAGCTTAGGGGAGGGGGGCTATGGCTACACCTTC,CASSLGEGGYGYTF